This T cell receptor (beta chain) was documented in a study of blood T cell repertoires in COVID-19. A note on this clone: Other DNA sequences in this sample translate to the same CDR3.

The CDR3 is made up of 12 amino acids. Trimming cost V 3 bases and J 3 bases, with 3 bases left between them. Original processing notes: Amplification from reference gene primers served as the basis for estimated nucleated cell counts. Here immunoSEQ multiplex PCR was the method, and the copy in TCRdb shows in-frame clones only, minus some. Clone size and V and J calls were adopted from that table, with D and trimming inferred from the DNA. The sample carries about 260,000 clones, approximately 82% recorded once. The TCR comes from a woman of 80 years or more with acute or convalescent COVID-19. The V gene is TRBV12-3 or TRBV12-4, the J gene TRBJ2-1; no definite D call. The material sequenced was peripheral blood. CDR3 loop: CASSLSYNEQFF. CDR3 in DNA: TGTGCCAGCAGTTTGAGCTACAATGAGCAGTTCTTC.